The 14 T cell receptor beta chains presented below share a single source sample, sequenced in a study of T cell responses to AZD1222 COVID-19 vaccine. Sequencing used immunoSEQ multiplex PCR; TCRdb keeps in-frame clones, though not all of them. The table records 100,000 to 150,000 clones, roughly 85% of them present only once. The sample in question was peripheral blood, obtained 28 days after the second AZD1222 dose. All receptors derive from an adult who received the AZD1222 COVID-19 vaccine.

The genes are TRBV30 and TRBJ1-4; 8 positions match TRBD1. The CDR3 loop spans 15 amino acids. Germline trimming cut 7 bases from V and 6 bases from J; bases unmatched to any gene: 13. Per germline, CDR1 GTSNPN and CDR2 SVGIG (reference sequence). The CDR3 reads CASSGGTGWDEKLFF. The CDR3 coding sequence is TGTGCCTCCTCAGGGGGGACAGGCTGGGATGAAAAACTGTTTTTT. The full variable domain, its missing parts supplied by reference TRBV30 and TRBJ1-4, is SQTIHQWPATLVQPVGSPLSLECTVEGTSNPNLYWYRQAAGRGLQLLFYSVGIGQISSEVPQNLSASRPQDRQFILSSKKLLLSDSGFYLCASSGGTGWDEKLFFGSGTQLSVL.

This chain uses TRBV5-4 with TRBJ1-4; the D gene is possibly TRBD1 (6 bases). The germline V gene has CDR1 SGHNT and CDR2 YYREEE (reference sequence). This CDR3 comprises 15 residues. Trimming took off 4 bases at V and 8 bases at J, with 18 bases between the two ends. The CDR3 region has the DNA TGTGCCAGCAGCCTTCCGGGACAATCAGAGGAAAAACTGTTTTTT. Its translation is CASSLPGQSEEKLFF.

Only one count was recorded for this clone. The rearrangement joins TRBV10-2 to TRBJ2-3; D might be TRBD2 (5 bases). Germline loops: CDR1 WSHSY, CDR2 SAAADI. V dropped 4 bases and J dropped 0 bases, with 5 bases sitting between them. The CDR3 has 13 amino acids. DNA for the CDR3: TGCGCCAGCAGTGGGACTAGCACAGATACGCAGTATTTT. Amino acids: CASSGTSTDTQYF.

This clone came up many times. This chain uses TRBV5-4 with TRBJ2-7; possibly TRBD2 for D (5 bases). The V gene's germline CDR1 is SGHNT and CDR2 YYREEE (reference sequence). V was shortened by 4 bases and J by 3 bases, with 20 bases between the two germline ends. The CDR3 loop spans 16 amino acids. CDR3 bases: TGTGCCAGCAGCCCGACGCCGGTGAGGGTAAACTACGAGCAGTACTTC. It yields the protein CASSPTPVRVNYEQYF.

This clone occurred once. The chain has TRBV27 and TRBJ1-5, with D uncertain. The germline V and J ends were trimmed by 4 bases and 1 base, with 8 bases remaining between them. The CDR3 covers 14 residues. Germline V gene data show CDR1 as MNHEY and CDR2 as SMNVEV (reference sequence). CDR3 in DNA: TGTGCCAGCAGTTCCCAGCTAAGCAATCAGCCCCAGCATTTT. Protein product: CASSSQLSNQPQHF.

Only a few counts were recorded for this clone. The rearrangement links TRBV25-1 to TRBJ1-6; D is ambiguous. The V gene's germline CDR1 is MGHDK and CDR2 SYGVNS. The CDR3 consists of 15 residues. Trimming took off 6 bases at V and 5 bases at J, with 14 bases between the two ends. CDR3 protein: CASRPSGWHNSPLHF. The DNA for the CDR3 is TGTGCCAGCAGGCCCTCGGGGTGGCATAATTCACCCCTCCACTTT. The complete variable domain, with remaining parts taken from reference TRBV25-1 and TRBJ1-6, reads EADIYQTPRYLVIGTGKKITLECSQTMGHDKMYWYQQDPGMELHLIHYSYGVNSTEKGDLSSESTVSRIRTEHFPLTLESARPSHTSQYLCASRPSGWHNSPLHFGNGTRLTVT.

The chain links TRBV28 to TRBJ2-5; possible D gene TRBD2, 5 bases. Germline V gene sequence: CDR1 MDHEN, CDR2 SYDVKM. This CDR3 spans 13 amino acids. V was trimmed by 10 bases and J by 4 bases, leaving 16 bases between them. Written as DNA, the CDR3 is TGTGCCATCCAGCTCGCGGGTCCAGAGACCCAGTACTTC. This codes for CAIQLAGPETQYF.

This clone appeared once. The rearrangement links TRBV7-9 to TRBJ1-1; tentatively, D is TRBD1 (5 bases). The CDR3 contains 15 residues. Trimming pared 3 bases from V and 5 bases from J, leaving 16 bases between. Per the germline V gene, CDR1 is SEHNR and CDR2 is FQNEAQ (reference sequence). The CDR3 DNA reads TGTGCCAGCAGCTTTACCGGGACCGATGTTACTGAAGCTTTCTTT. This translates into CASSFTGTDVTEAFF.

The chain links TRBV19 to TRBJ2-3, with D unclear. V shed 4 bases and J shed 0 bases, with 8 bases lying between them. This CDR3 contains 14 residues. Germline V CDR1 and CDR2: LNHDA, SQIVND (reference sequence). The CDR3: CASSTRGSTDTQYF. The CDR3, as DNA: TGTGCCAGTAGTACCCGTGGTAGCACAGATACGCAGTATTTT. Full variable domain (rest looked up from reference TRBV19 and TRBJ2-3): DGGITQSPKYLFRKEGQNVTLSCEQNLNHDAMYWYRQDPGQGLRLIYYSQIVNDFQKGDIAEGYSVSREKKESFPLTVTSAQKNPTAFYLCASSTRGSTDTQYFGPGTRLTVL.

The CDR3 region has the DNA TGCAGCGTTGAAGATCCGGGGTTCACTGAAGCTTTCTTT. It is translated as CSVEDPGFTEAFF. The chain recombines TRBV29-1 with TRBJ1-1, with D uncertain. Trimming removed 0 bases at V and 4 bases at J, with 9 bases between. This CDR3 has 13 amino acids. CDR1 is SQVTM, CDR2 ANQGSEA, per germline. The whole variable domain, filled in from reference TRBV29-1 and TRBJ1-1, reads SAVISQKPSRDICQRGTSLTIQCQVDSQVTMMFWYRQQPGQSLTLIATANQGSEATYESGFVIDKFPISRPNLTFSTLTVSNMSPEDSSIYLCSVEDPGFTEAFFGQGTRLTVV.

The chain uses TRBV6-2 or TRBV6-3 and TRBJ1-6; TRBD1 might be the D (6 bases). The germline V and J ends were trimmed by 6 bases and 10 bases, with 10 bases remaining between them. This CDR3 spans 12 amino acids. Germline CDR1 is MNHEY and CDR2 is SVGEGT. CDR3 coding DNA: TGTGCCAGCAGCGAACAGGGATCACCCCTCCACTTT. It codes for CASSEQGSPLHF.

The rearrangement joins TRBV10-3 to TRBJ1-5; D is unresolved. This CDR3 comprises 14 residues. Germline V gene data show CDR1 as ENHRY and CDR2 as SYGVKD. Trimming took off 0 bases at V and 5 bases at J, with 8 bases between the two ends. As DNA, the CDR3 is TGTGCCATCAGTGAGTCTCGGGGTGATCAGCCCCAGCATTTT. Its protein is CAISESRGDQPQHF.

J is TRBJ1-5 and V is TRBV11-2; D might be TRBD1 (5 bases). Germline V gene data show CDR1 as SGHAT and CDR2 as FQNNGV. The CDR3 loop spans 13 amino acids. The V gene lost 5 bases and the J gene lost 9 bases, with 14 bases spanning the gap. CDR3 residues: CASSVNRDLPQHF. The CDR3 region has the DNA TGTGCCAGCAGCGTGAACCGGGACCTGCCCCAGCATTTT. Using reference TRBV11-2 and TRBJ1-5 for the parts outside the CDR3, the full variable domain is EAGVAQSPRYKIIEKRQSVAFWCNPISGHATLYWYQQILGQGPKLLIQFQNNGVVDDSQLPKDRFSAERLKGVDSTLKIQPAKLEDSAVYLCASSVNRDLPQHFGDGTRLSIL.

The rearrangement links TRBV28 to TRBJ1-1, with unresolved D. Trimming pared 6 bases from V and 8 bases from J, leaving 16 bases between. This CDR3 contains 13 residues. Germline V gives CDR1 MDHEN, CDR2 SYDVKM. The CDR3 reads CASSPMGFAEAFF. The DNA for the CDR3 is TGTGCCAGCAGCCCTATGGGGTTCGCGGAAGCTTTCTTT. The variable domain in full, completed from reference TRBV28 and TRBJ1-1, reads DVKVTQSSRYLVKRTGEKVFLECVQDMDHENMFWYRQDPGLGLRLIYFSYDVKMKEKGDIPEGYSVSREKKERFSLILESASTNQTSMYLCASSPMGFAEAFFGQGTRLTVV.